Listed below are T cell receptor beta chains from one sample, sequenced in a study of PD-1 blockade in classical Hodgkin lymphoma. The data were produced by immunoSEQ multiplex PCR, yet TCRdb's version contains in-frame clones alone and is incomplete. Here the sample spans approximately 26,000 clones, roughly 75% being singletons. This material consisted of peripheral blood mononuclear cells (PBMCs), taken before the fourth cycle of nivolumab. The source is a human donor with classical Hodgkin lymphoma. CDR3s include the opening cysteine and the closing phenylalanine or tryptophan. The D gene is left open where the match is weak. Clone size is given for some rows only: seen once, a few or many times, or a class if the clone is expanded.

V	size	J	D	DNA	CDR3
TRBV5-1	-	TRBJ1-1	-	TGCGCCAGCAGCTTACGACCGAACACTGAAGCTTTCTTT	CASSLRPNTEAFF
TRBV29-1	-	TRBJ2-7	-	TGCAGCGTTAATTTGCAGCATACCCTGGGAGAGCAGTACTTC	CSVNLQHTLGEQYF
TRBV10-3	-	TRBJ1-3	-	TGTGCCATCAGTGCTAGTCGGGCAGGGATTGGGCGAAACACCATATATTTT	CAISASRAGIGRNTIYF
TRBV5-4	-	TRBJ2-3	-	TGTGCCAGTAATCTAGAGGCAGATACGCAGTATTTT	CASNLEADTQYF
TRBV10-3	few	TRBJ2-2	TRBD2	TGTGCCATCAGTGTCCTAGCGGGAGGCCCAATCTCAAACACCGGGGAGCTGTTTTTT	CAISVLAGGPISNTGELFF
TRBV5-5	-	TRBJ1-5	-	TGTGCCAGCAGCTTCGTCAACAGGCCAGATCAGCCCCAGCATTTT	CASSFVNRPDQPQHF
TRBV6-6	-	TRBJ1-1	TRBD1	TGTGTCAGCATCATAAGGACAGGGAACACTGAAGCTTTCTTT	CVSIIRTGNTEAFF
TRBV30	-	TRBJ2-7	-	TGTGCCTGGAGTGTCGTGCACGAGCAGTACTTC	CAWSVVHEQYF
TRBV14	-	TRBJ2-3	-	TGTGCCAGCAGCCAAAGATCTTTCTCGGCCGAAGCAGATACGCAGTATTTT	CASSQRSFSAEADTQYF
TRBV6-1	few	TRBJ1-4	-	TGTGCCAGCAGTGATTCACCGGACGCAACTAATGAAAAACTGTTTTTT	CASSDSPDATNEKLFF
TRBV5-4	-	TRBJ2-5	-	TGTGCCAGCAGCTCCGGACTAACCCAAGAGACCCAGTACTTC	CASSSGLTQETQYF
TRBV19	-	TRBJ2-7	TRBD2	TGTGCCAGTAGTACTAGCGGTGACTACGAGCAGTACTTC	CASSTSGDYEQYF
TRBV19	-	TRBJ2-3	TRBD2	TGTGCCAGTAGTTTAGGACTAGCGGGAGTGGATACGCAGTATTTT	CASSLGLAGVDTQYF
TRBV28	-	TRBJ2-7	TRBD1	TGTGCCAGCAGTCTGACAGGGGGCTTGTTATCCTACGAGCAGTACTTC	CASSLTGGLLSYEQYF
TRBV6-5	-	TRBJ1-1	-	TGTGCCAGCAGTTTAGATCCGAACACTGAAGCTTTCTTT	CASSLDPNTEAFF
TRBV5-4	-	TRBJ2-6	TRBD1	TGTGCCAGCAGCTTGGGAGACAGGGCTGGGGCCAACGTCCTGACTTTC	CASSLGDRAGANVLTF
TRBV5-6	-	TRBJ1-5	-	TGTGCCAGCAGCTTGTGGTTTAGCAATCAGCCCCAGCATTTT	CASSLWFSNQPQHF
TRBV5-6	-	TRBJ1-1	TRBD1	TGTGCCAGCAGCCGAGCGGGCACAGGGGTCACTGAAGCTTTCTTT	CASSRAGTGVTEAFF
TRBV19	-	TRBJ2-3	TRBD2	TGTGCCAGTAGTCTCCAAGCGGGAGGGCCTAGCACAGATACGCAGTATTTT	CASSLQAGGPSTDTQYF
TRBV27	-	TRBJ2-3	-	TGTGCCAGCAGTCGAACCGGGACACCGAGTCCCACAGATACGCAGTATTTT	CASSRTGTPSPTDTQYF
TRBV2	-	TRBJ1-5	-	TGTGCCAGCAGAAGAATAGGGGGGGACAATCAGCCCCAGCATTTT	CASRRIGGDNQPQHF
TRBV28	-	TRBJ2-7	-	TGTGCCAGCTTTCAATCCGGGACTCGCTCCTACGAGCAGTACTTC	CASFQSGTRSYEQYF
TRBV30	few	TRBJ1-1	-	TGTGCCTGGAGTGCGCCTGACGGGGGGAGGACTGAAGCTTTCTTT	CAWSAPDGGRTEAFF
TRBV7-9	-	TRBJ2-7	TRBD2	TGTGCCAGCAGCTTAACTAGCGGGAGGGCCTACGAGCAGTACTTC	CASSLTSGRAYEQYF
TRBV18	-	TRBJ2-7	-	TGTGCCAGCTCACCACCCGCCGGGAACGAGCAGTACTTC	CASSPPAGNEQYF
TRBV6-6	-	TRBJ2-3	-	TGTGCCAGCATAGGTACAGATACGCAGTATTTT	CASIGTDTQYF
TRBV7-2	-	TRBJ1-2	-	TGTGCCAGCACCGACTTAACAGGTTTCTCAAAGAAGGGCTACACCTTC	CASTDLTGFSKKGYTF
TRBV6-6	-	TRBJ2-1	-	TGTGCCAGCAGGGGGACCGACTTCTACAATGAGCAGTTCTTC	CASRGTDFYNEQFF
TRBV6-1	-	TRBJ1-4	-	TGTGCATCAGGAGGGTTGGCTAATGAAAAACTGTTTTTT	CASGGLANEKLFF
TRBV10-3	-	TRBJ2-6	-	TGTGCCATCAGCGGGACCCAAACATCTGGGGCCAACGTCCTGACTTTC	CAISGTQTSGANVLTF
TRBV29-1	-	TRBJ2-3	-	TGCAGCGCGATACGAGGGATTAGCACAGATACGCAGTATTTT	CSAIRGISTDTQYF
TRBV19	-	TRBJ2-6	TRBD1	TGTGCCAGTAGTCTCAGGACAGGGGGGAGCTCTGGGGCCAACGTCCTGACTTTC	CASSLRTGGSSGANVLTF
TRBV7-9	-	TRBJ1-1	-	TGTGCCAGCAGCTCGGGACAACCGAACACTGAAGCTTTCTTT	CASSSGQPNTEAFF
TRBV28	-	TRBJ2-5	-	TGTGCCAGCAGGCTACAGGGAGGAGAGACCCAGTACTTC	CASRLQGGETQYF
TRBV18	few	TRBJ2-7	-	TGTGCCAGCTCACTCCCACCGGGACTCAAGCAGTACTTC	CASSLPPGLKQYF
TRBV4-1	-	TRBJ2-1	TRBD2	TGCGCCAGCAGCCAAACAGACATGGGACTAGCGGGATACAATGAGCAGTTCTTC	CASSQTDMGLAGYNEQFF
TRBV28	-	TRBJ1-5	TRBD1	TGTGCGGAGCAGGGGGTTAATCAGCCCCAGCATTTT	CAEQGVNQPQHF
TRBV19	-	TRBJ2-7	-	TGTGCCAGTAGTATTGGTTCACAGGGTTTTCTTTCCGAGCAGTACTTC	CASSIGSQGFLSEQYF
TRBV19	medium-sized	TRBJ2-7	TRBD2	TGTGCCAGTAGTATTGTGGGGACTAGCGGGACGGGAGAGCAGTACTTC	CASSIVGTSGTGEQYF
TRBV27	-	TRBJ2-7	-	TGTGCCAGCAGTTTCGTAGGGGCAACCTACGAGCAGTACTTC	CASSFVGATYEQYF
TRBV28	few	TRBJ1-5	-	TGTGCCAGCAGTTTGCGGGGGGAACAGCCCCAGCATTTT	CASSLRGEQPQHF
TRBV4-1	-	TRBJ1-6	TRBD1	TGCGCCAGCAGCCTTAGGACAGGGAGTAATTCACCCCTCCACTTT	CASSLRTGSNSPLHF
TRBV21-1	-	TRBJ1-2	-	TGTGCCAGCAGCTCAACAGGGGCGAACTATGGCTACACCTTC	CASSSTGANYGYTF
TRBV19	-	TRBJ2-7	TRBD1	TGTGCCAGTAGCAAGAGGCAGGGACAGGGGTACGAGCAGTACTTC	CASSKRQGQGYEQYF
TRBV7-2	-	TRBJ1-2	-	TGTGCCAGCAGCTTAGCAAAGGGTTATGGCTACACCTTC	CASSLAKGYGYTF
TRBV6-1	-	TRBJ1-1	TRBD1	TGTGCCAGCAGTGATCGAGGGGGCGTGGGTGAGTTTGAAGCTTTCTTT	CASSDRGGVGEFEAFF
TRBV4-2	few	TRBJ1-4	TRBD1	TGTGCCAGCAGCCAAGGGGACAGTGCAACTAATGAAAAACTGTTTTTT	CASSQGDSATNEKLFF
TRBV6-5	-	TRBJ1-1	TRBD1	TGTGCCAGCAGTTTATCGGGACAGGGGGGCACTGAAGCTTTCTTT	CASSLSGQGGTEAFF
TRBV19	medium-sized	TRBJ2-1	TRBD2	TGTGCCAGTAGCCCCCTCGGGGGGAGAACCTACAATGAGCAGTTCTTC	CASSPLGGRTYNEQFF
TRBV7-8	-	TRBJ2-2	TRBD2	TGTGCCAGCAGGGAAGCGGGAAACACCGGGGAGCTGTTTTTT	CASREAGNTGELFF
TRBV6-6	-	TRBJ1-2	TRBD1	TGTGCCAGCCAGAAGACAGGGAACTATGGCTACACCTTC	CASQKTGNYGYTF
TRBV6-5	-	TRBJ1-5	-	TGTGCCAGCGCACGGGGAGGGCCCCAGCATTTT	CASARGGPQHF
TRBV18	once	TRBJ2-1	TRBD2	TGTGCCAGCTCGAAGACTAGCGGGAGGGGTGATGGTGAGCAGTTCTTC	CASSKTSGRGDGEQFF
TRBV11-1	-	TRBJ2-7	TRBD2	TGTGCCAGCAGCGGTTGGACTAGCGGAGGGAGCTCCTACGAGCAGTACTTC	CASSGWTSGGSSYEQYF